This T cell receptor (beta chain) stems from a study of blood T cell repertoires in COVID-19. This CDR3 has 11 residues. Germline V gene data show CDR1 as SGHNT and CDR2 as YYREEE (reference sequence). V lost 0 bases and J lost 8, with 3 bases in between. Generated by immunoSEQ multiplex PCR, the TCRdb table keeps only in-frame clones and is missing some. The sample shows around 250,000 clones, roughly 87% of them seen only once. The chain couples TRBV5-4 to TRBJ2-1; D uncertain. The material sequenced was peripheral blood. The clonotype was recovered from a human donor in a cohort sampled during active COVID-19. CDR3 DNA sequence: TGTGCCAGCAGCTTGGCCTATGAGCAGTTCTTC. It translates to CASSLAYEQFF.